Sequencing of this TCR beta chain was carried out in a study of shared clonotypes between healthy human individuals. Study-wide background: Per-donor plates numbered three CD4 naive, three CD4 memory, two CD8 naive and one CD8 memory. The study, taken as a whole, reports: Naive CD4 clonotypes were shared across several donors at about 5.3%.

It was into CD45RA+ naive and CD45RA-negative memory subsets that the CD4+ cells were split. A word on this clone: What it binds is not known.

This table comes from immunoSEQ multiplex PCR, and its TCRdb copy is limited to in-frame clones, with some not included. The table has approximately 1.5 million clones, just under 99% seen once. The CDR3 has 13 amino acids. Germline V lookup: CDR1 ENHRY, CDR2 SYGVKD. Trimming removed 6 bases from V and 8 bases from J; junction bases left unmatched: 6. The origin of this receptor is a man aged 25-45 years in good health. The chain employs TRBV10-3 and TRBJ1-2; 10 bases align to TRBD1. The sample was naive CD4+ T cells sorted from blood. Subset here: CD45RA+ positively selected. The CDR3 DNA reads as TGTGCCATCAGCGAAGACAGGGGGCAAGGCTACACCTTC. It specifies CAISEDRGQGYTF.